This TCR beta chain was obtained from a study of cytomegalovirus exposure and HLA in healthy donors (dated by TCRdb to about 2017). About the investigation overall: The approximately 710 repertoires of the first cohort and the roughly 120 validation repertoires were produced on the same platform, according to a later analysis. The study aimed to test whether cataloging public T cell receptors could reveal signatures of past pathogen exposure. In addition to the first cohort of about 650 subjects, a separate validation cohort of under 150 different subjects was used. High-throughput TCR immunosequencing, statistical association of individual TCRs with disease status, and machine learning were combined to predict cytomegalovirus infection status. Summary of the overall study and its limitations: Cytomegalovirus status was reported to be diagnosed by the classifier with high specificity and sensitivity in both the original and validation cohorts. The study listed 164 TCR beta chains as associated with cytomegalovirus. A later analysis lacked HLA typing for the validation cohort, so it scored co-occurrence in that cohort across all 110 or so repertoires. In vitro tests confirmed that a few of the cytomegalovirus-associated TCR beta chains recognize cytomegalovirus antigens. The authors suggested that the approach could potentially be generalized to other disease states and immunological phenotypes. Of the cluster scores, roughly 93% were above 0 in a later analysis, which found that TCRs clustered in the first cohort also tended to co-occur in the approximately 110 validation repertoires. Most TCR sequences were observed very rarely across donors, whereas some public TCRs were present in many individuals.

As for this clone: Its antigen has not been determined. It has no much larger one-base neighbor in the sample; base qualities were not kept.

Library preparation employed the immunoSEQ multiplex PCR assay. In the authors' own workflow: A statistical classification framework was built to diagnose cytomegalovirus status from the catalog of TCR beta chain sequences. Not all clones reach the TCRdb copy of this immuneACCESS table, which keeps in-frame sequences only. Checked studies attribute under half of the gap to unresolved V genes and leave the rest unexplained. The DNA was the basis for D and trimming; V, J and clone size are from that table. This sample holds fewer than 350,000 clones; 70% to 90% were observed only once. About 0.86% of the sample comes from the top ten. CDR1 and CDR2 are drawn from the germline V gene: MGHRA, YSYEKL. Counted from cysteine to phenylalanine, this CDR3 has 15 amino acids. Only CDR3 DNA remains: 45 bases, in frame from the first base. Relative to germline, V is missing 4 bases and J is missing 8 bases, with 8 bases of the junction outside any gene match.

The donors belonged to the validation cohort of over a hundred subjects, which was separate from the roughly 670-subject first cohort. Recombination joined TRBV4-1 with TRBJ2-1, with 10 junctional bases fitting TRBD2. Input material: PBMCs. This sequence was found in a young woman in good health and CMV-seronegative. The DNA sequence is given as TGCGCCAGCAGCCTCGGGGGTCTAGCGGGAGATGAGCAGTTCTTC. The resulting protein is CASSLGGLAGDEQFF.